What follows is one T cell receptor (beta chain) and its context. As yet, its antigen is unknown. This specimen comes from a study of OX40 agonist ivuxolimab in advanced cancers. Study-wide results and caveats: More expanded clones were found, on average, in CD8+ than in CD4+ T cells.

Between the trimmed V and J ends, which lost 6 bases and 3 bases, there was a span of 9 bases. This CDR3 has 12 residues. The germline V gene encodes CDR1 MNHNS and CDR2 SASEGT. Repertoires were generated with immunoSEQ multiplex PCR, while TCRdb's copy carries only in-frame clones and drops some. The table has tens of thousands of clones, approximately 91% seen once. The gene calls are TRBV6-1 and TRBJ2-7; tentative D call: TRBD1 (5 bases). The clonotype comes from an adult with an advanced solid tumor such as melanoma, head and neck, liver or kidney cancer. The source was CD4+ or CD8+ T cells sorted from blood, collected in a trial of the OX40 agonist ivuxolimab. The CDR3 loop reads CASRWGLYEQYF. The CDR3 nucleotides are TGTGCCAGCAGGTGGGGCCTCTACGAGCAGTACTTC.